The present entry profiles one TCR beta chain with its context. Its target is not known. The data originate from a study of lymphopenia after photon versus proton radiotherapy. Broader study findings: After the lymphocyte nadir, photon-treated repertoires showed oligoclonal expansion, especially of CD8+ Temra cells. In patients who died, overall survival fell as post-nadir TCR diversity dropped more. Better survival with proton therapy was suggested as possible, not demonstrated.

J gave up 0 bases and V 3 bases, and 2 bases lay outside the gene matches. The CDR3 totals 14 residues. From germline, CDR1 is MDHEN and CDR2 SYDVKM. Profiling relied on immunoSEQ multiplex PCR, and the TCRdb table lists in-frame clones only, not all of them. Of 45,000 to 65,000 clones listed, more than 85% are singletons. The gene calls are TRBV28 and TRBJ2-7; 7 positions agree with TRBD2. Material: peripheral blood, obtained from a patient treated with photon-based radiotherapy. This sequence originates from a middle-aged woman with cholangiocarcinoma. CDR3 protein: CASSLGGSSYEQYF. DNA of the CDR3: TGTGCCAGCAGTTTGGGGGGGTCCTCCTACGAGCAGTACTTC. Using reference TRBV28 and TRBJ2-7 for the parts outside the CDR3, the full variable domain is DVKVTQSSRYLVKRTGEKVFLECVQDMDHENMFWYRQDPGLGLRLIYFSYDVKMKEKGDIPEGYSVSREKKERFSLILESASTNQTSMYLCASSLGGSSYEQYFGPGTRLTVT.